A selection of T cell receptor beta chains follows, all from one sample in a study of blood T cell repertoires in COVID-19. Assay: immunoSEQ multiplex PCR; the TCRdb copy retains only in-frame clones and omits some. Here the sample spans more than 95,000 clones, around 83% being singletons. Sequencing was performed on peripheral blood. All receptors derive from a man in his sixties with acute or convalescent COVID-19. CDR3s leave out the opening cysteine and the closing phenylalanine or tryptophan.

v_gene	j_gene	CDR3aa
TRBV27	TRBJ1-2	ASSPRQGYGYT
TRBV19	TRBJ2-1	ASSTSGGEQF
TRBV30	TRBJ2-7	AWRRSSEQY
TRBV28	TRBJ1-2	ASSPYKSGYT
TRBV28	TRBJ1-5	ASSLGQAQGPQH
TRBV11-2	TRBJ1-5	ASSPGQGAYQPQH
TRBV5-1	TRBJ2-7	ASSLRQGGYEQY
TRBV7-8	TRBJ1-1	ASTPSRTGRVNTEAF
TRBV5-1	TRBJ2-3	ASSLAGLAGVGSADTQY
TRBV11-3	TRBJ2-7	ASSSDRRREQY
TRBV28	TRBJ1-5	ASSWGGQGDNQPQH
TRBV6-5	TRBJ2-7	ASRATGYEQY
TRBV11-3	TRBJ1-1	ASSLSLNTEAF
TRBV9	TRBJ2-3	ASSVAGGVPTDTQY
TRBV6-6	TRBJ2-7	ASTASGRYEQY
TRBV27	TRBJ2-7	ASREPGLTRVQY
TRBV29-1	TRBJ1-1	SVGGFGVFSTEAF
TRBV28	TRBJ1-5	ASTRTGRNQPQH
TRBV24-1	TRBJ2-3	ATSDPSGGPSTDTQY
TRBV24-1	TRBJ2-3	ATSDPRDITDTQY
TRBV29-1	TRBJ1-4	SATGTGKKDVEKLF
TRBV11-3	TRBJ1-1	ASSPRGGTEAF
TRBV5-1	TRBJ2-1	ASSLTLAGGPNEQF
TRBV2	TRBJ1-4	AIVGGSNEKLF
TRBV6-5	TRBJ2-5	ASSRQGRETQY
TRBV25-1	TRBJ1-4	ASSADRGYNEKLF